The T cell receptor (beta chain) under discussion was sequenced for a study of T cell clones after liver transplantation. Findings of the study overall: Donor-reactive sequences fell more than third party-reactive ones, suggesting partial deletion.

The CDR3 contains 14 residues. Trimming removed 8 bases from V and 3 bases from J; junction bases left unmatched: 8. Germline assignment: CDR1 MNHNS and CDR2 SASEGT. The protocol was immunoSEQ multiplex PCR, while the TCRdb copy is restricted to in-frame clones and leaves out a portion. The sample has fewer than 80,000 clones, around 80% seen once. As regards this clone: Its antigen is unknown.

The source was CD4+ T cells from blood, collected roughly 50 months after liver transplant. This clonotype was sampled from a human patient who received a liver transplant. Some of the T cells may derive from the graft donor. The V call is TRBV6-1, the J call TRBJ2-3; 7 bases fit TRBD1. CDR3 in amino acids: CASVMGQLTDTQYF. CDR3 sequence (DNA): TGTGCCAGCGTTATGGGACAGCTGACAGATACGCAGTATTTT.